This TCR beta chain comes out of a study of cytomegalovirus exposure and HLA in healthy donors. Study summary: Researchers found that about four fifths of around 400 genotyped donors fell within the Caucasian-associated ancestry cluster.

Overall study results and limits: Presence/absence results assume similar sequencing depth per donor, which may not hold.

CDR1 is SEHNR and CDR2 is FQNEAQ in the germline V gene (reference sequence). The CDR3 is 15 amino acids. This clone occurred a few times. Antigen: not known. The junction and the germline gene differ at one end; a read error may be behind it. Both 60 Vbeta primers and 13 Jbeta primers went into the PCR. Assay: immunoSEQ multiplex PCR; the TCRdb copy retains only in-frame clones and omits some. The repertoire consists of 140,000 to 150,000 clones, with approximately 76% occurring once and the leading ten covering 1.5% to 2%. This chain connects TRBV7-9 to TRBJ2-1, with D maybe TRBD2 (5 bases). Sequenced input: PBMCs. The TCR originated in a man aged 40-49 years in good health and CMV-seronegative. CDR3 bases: TGTTCCAGCAGCCCCAGCGGTGCCTCCTACAATGAGCAGTTCTTC. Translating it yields CSSSPSGASYNEQFF.